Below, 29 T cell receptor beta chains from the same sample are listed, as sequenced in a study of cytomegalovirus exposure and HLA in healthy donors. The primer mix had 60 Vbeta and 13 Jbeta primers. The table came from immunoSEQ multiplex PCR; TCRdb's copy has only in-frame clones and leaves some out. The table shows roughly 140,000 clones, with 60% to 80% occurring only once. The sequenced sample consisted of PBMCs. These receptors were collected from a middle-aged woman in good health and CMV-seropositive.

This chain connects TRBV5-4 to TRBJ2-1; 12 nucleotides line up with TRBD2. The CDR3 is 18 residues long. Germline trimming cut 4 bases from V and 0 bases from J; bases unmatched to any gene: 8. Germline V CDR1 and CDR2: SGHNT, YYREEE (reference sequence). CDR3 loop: CASSPGTSGSSSYNEQFF. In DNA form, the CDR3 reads TGTGCCAGCAGCCCCGGGACTAGCGGGTCGAGCTCCTACAATGAGCAGTTCTTC.

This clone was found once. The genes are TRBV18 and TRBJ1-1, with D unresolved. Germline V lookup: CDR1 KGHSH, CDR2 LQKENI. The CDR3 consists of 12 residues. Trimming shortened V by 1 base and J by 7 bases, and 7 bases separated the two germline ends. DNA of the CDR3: TGTGCCAGCTCACCACGAGAACGTGAAGCTTTCTTT. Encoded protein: CASSPREREAFF.

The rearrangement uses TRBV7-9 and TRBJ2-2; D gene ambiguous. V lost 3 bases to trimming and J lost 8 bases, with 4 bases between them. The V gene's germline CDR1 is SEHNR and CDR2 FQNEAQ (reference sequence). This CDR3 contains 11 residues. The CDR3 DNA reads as TGTGCCAGCAGCTTTCAGGGGGAGCTGTTTTTT. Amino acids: CASSFQGELFF.

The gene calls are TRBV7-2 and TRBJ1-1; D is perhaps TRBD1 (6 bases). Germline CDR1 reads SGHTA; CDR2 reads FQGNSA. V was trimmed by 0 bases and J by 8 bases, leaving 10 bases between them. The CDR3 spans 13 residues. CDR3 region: CASSLALQGEAFF. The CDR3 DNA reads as TGTGCCAGCAGCTTAGCGCTTCAGGGGGAAGCTTTCTTT.

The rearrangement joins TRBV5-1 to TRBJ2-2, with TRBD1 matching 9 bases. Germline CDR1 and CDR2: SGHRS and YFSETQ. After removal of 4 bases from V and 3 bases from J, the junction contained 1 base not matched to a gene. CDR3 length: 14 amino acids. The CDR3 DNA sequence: TGCGCCAGCAGCCGGACAGGGGACACCGGGGAGCTGTTTTTT. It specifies CASSRTGDTGELFF.

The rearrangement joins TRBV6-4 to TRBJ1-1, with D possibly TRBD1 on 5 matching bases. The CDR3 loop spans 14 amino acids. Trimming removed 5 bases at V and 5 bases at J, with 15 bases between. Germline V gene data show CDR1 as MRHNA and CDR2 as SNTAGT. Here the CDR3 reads CASSQDSLGTEAFF. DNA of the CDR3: TGTGCCAGCAGTCAAGACAGCCTGGGGACTGAAGCTTTCTTT.

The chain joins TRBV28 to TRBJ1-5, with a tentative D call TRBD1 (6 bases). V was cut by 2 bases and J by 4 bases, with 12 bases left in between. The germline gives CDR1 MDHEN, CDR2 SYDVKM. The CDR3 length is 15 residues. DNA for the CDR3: TGTGCCAGCAGTTTAAGCGACAGGAGAAATCAGCCCCAGCATTTT. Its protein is CASSLSDRRNQPQHF.

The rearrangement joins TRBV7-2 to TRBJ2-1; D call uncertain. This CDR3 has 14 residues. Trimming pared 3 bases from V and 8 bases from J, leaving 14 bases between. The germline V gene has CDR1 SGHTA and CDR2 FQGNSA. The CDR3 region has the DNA TGTGCCAGCAGCTTCCCTCCGGTCACCCATGAGCAGTTCTTC. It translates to CASSFPPVTHEQFF.

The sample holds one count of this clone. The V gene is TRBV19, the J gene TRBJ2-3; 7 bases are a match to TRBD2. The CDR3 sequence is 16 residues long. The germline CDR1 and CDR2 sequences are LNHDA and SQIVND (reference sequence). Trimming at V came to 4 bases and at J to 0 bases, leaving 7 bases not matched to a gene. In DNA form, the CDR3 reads TGTGCCAGTAGTAACGGGGGGACGGTGAGCACAGATACGCAGTATTTT. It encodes CASSNGGTVSTDTQYF. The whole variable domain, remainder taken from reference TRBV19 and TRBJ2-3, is DGGITQSPKYLFRKEGQNVTLSCEQNLNHDAMYWYRQDPGQGLRLIYYSQIVNDFQKGDIAEGYSVSREKKESFPLTVTSAQKNPTAFYLCASSNGGTVSTDTQYFGPGTRLTVL.

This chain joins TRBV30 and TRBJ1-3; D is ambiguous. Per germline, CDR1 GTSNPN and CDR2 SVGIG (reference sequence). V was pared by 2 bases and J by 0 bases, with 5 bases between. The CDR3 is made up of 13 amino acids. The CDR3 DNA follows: TGTGCCTGGAGTCTGAGCTCTGGAAACACCATATATTTT. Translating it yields CAWSLSSGNTIYF.

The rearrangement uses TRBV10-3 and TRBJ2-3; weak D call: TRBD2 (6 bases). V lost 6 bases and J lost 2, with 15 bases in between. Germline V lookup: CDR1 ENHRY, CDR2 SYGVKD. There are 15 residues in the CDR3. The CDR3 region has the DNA TGTGCCATCAGCCCGGGACTCGGCTACACAGATACGCAGTATTTT. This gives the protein CAISPGLGYTDTQYF.

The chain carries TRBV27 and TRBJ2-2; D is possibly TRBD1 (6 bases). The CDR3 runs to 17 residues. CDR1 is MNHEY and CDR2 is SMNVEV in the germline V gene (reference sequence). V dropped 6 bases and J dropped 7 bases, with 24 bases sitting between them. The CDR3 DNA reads TGTGCCAGCAGCATGGACAGTCGCATGATGTCGGGCGGGGAGCTGTTTTTT. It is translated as CASSMDSRMMSGGELFF.

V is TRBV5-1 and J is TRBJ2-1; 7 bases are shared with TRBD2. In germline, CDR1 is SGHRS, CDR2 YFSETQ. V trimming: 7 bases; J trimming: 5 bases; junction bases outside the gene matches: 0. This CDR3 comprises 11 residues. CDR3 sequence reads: CASGGDNEQFF. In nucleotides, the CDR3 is TGCGCCAGCGGGGGGGACAATGAGCAGTTCTTC.

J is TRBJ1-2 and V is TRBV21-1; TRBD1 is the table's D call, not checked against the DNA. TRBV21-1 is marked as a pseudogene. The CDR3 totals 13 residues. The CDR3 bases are TGTGCCAGCACCCACACAGGAGATTATGGCTACACCTTC. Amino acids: CASTHTGDYGYTF.

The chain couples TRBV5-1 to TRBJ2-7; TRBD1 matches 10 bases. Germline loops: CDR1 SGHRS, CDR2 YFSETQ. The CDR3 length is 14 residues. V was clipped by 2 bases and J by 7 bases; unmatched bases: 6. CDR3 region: CASSLDRGPVEQYF. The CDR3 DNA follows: TGCGCCAGCAGCTTAGACAGGGGGCCGGTGGAGCAGTACTTC.

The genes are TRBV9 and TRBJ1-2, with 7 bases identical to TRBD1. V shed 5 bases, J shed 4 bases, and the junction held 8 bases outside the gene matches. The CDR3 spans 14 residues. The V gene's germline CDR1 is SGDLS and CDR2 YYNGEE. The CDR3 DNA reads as TGTGCCAGCAGAGCTACAGGGGAAACCTATGGCTACACCTTC. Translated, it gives CASRATGETYGYTF. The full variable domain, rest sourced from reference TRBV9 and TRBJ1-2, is DSGVTQTPKHLITATGQRVTLRCSPRSGDLSVYWYQQSLDQGLQFLIQYYNGEERAKGNILERFSAQQFPDLHSELNLSSLELGDSALYFCASRATGETYGYTFGSGTRLTVV.

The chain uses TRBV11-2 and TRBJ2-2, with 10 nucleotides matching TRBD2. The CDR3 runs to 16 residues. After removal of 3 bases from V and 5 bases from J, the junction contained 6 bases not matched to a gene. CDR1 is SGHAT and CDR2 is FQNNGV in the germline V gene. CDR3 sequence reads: CASSLSGTSVTGELFF. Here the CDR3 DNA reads TGTGCCAGCAGCTTGAGCGGGACTAGCGTTACCGGGGAGCTGTTTTTT.

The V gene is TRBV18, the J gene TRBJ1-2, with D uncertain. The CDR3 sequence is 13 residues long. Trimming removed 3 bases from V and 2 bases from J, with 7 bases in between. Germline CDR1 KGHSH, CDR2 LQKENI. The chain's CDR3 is CASSPTSNYGYTF. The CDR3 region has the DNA TGTGCCAGCTCACCTACATCGAACTATGGCTACACCTTC.

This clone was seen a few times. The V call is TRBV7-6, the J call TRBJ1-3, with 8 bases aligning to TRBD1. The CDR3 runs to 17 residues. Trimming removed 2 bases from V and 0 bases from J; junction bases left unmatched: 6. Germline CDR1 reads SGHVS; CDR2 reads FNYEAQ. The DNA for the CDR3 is TGTGCCAGCAGCTTAACTGGACAGGGTTACTCTGGAAACACCATATATTTT. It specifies CASSLTGQGYSGNTIYF. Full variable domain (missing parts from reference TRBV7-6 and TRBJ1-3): GAGVSQSPRYKVTKRGQDVALRCDPISGHVSLYWYRQALGQGPEFLTYFNYEAQQDKSGLPNDRFSAERPEGSISTLTIQRTEQRDSAMYRCASSLTGQGYSGNTIYFGEGSWLTVV.

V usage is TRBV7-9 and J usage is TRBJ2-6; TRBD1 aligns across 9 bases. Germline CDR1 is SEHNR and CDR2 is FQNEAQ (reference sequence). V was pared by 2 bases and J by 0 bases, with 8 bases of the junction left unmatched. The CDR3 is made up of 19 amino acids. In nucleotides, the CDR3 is TGTGCCAGCAGCTTATATAGGGACAGGGCCTCCTCTGGGGCCAACGTCCTGACTTTC. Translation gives CASSLYRDRASSGANVLTF.

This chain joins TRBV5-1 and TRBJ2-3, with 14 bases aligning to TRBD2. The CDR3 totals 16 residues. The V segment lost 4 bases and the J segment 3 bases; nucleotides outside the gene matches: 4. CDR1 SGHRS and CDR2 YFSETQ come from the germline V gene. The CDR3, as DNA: TGCGCCAGCAGCCAGAGGACTAGCGGGGGGACAGATACGCAGTATTTT. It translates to CASSQRTSGGTDTQYF.

The CDR3 DNA reads as TGCGCCAGCAGCTGGGACAGGGCGTACAATGAGCAGTTCTTC. Residues: CASSWDRAYNEQFF. The chain couples TRBV5-1 to TRBJ2-1; 9 bases align to TRBD1. The CDR3 runs 14 residues. CDR1 is SGHRS and CDR2 is YFSETQ in the germline V gene. Germline trimming cut 3 bases from V and 4 bases from J; bases unmatched to any gene: 2. The whole variable domain, filled in from reference TRBV5-1 and TRBJ2-1, reads KAGVTQTPRYLIKTRGQQVTLSCSPISGHRSVSWYQQTPGQGLQFLFEYFSETQRNKGNFPGRFSGRQFSNSRSEMNVSTLELGDSALYLCASSWDRAYNEQFFGPGTRLTVL.

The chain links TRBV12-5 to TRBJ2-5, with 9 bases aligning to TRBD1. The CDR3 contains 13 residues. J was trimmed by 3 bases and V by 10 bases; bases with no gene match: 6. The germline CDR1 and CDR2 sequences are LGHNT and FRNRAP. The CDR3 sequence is CATKDRGEETQYF. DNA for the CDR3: TGTGCTACTAAAGACAGGGGGGAAGAGACCCAGTACTTC.

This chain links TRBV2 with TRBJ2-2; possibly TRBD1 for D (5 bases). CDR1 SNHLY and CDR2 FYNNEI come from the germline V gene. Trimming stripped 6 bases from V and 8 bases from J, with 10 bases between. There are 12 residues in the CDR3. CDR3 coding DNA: TGTGCCAGCAGCCAAAGGACAGGGGAGCTGTTTTTT. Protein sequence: CASSQRTGELFF.

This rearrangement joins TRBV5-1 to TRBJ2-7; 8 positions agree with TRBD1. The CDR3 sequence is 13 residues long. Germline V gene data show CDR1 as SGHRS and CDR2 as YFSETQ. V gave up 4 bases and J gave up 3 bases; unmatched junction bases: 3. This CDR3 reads CASSTGQGYEQYF. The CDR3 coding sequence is TGCGCCAGCAGCACCGGACAGGGCTACGAGCAGTACTTC.

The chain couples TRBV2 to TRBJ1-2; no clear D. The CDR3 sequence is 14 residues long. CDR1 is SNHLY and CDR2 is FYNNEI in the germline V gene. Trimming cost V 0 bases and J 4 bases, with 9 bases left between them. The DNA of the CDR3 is TGTGCCAGCAGTGAAGCATCGGGGATCTATGGCTACACCTTC. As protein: CASSEASGIYGYTF. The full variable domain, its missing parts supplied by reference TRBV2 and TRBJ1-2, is EPEVTQTPSHQVTQMGQEVILRCVPISNHLYFYWYRQILGQKVEFLVSFYNNEISEKSEIFDDQFSVERPDGSNFTLKIRSTKLEDSAMYFCASSEASGIYGYTFGSGTRLTVV.

CDR3 sequence reads: CASSPPTGARYNSPLHF. CDR3 DNA: TGTGCCAGCTCACCACCAACTGGGGCGCGGTATAATTCACCCCTCCACTTT. V gene TRBV18 combines with J gene TRBJ1-6; possible D gene TRBD1, 5 bases. From germline, CDR1 is KGHSH and CDR2 LQKENI. Trimming shortened V by 0 bases and J by 4 bases, and 13 bases separated the two germline ends. The CDR3 is 17 amino acids.

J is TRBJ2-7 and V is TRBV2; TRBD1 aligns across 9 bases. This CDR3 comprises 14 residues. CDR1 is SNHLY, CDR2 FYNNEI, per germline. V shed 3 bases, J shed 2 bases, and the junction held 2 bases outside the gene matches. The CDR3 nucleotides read TGTGCCAGCAGTGACGGGGACAGGGCCTACGAGCAGTACTTC. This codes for CASSDGDRAYEQYF.

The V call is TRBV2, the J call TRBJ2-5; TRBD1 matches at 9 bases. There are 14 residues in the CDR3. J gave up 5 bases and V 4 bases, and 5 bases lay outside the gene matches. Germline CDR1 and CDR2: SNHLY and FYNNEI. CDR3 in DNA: TGTGCCAGCAGTGTTTCCGGGACAGGGGAGACCCAGTACTTC. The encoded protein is CASSVSGTGETQYF.